The rows below give T cell receptor beta chains drawn from one sample of a study of PD-L1 blockade in urothelial cancer. Only in-frame clones appear in the TCRdb table, and some are missing; sequencing was by immunoSEQ multiplex PCR. The table has 50,000 to 55,000 clones, 60% to 85% seen once. The sample here was PBMCs, taken around atezolizumab (anti-PD-L1) treatment. The receptors derive from a man between 65 and 85 years old with urothelial cancer. The conserved cysteine and the conserved F or W are not part of the CDR3 here.

V gene,J gene,CDR3 protein
TRBV28,TRBJ1-2,ASNGGGTGVLWGYT
TRBV4-2,TRBJ2-1,ASSQQTLAGAYNEQF
TRBV6-9,TRBJ1-4,ADRGYQFTEKLF
TRBV18,TRBJ2-1,ATRGTSGYNEQF
TRBV9,TRBJ2-5,ASSVAGEYQETQY
TRBV14,TRBJ2-1,ASSLVGLDSYNEQF
TRBV6-5,TRBJ2-5,ASRPDMYRAATQY
TRBV5-4,TRBJ2-7,ASSLGKAGGTYEQY
TRBV4-1,TRBJ2-5,ASSSNRDSLQETQY
TRBV28,TRBJ2-3,ASSLLGGGVSTDTQY
TRBV5-6,TRBJ1-2,ASSWGTGGLGGYT
TRBV9,TRBJ2-1,ATTTGLAGGEQF
TRBV7-9,TRBJ2-7,ASSLVQGAYEQY
TRBV18,TRBJ1-5,ASSPSGQNNQPQH
TRBV18,TRBJ1-2,ASSPSYTGQGAYGYT
TRBV5-1,TRBJ2-7,ASSLNVEGVYEQY
TRBV4-2,TRBJ1-1,ASSPSDRSNTEAF
TRBV5-1,TRBJ2-1,ASSSRQGINEQF
TRBV21-1,TRBJ1-2,ASVWRWACGRFYGYT
TRBV6-6,TRBJ1-1,ASTGSMNTEAF
TRBV19,TRBJ2-7,ASSTKGDTYEQY
TRBV28,TRBJ2-7,ASSPWTSGRRPNYEQY
TRBV30,TRBJ2-3,AWSGQVTDTQY
TRBV6-5,TRBJ2-3,ASSYWWRDTDTQY
TRBV2,TRBJ1-2,ASRNDRDRIYGYT
TRBV5-1,TRBJ1-3,ASRPRAAGNTIY
TRBV5-4,TRBJ1-1,ASRKTGGGRTEAF
TRBV5-8,TRBJ2-7,ASSLVTSSEQY
TRBV15,TRBJ1-1,ATSRSTGGNTEAF
TRBV5-4,TRBJ2-3,ASSPGRRQGVTDTQY
TRBV2,TRBJ2-2,ASSEPPDRVTGELF
TRBV6-4,TRBJ2-1,ASSDYYGGENEQF
TRBV19,TRBJ1-2,ATSPGGGPYGYT
TRBV7-6,TRBJ2-7,ASSLSGPTVSYEQY
TRBV9,TRBJ2-5,ASSVALSPETQY
TRBV7-2,TRBJ2-5,ASSLFRGGAETQY
TRBV19,TRBJ1-3,ATFDRGLRNTIY
TRBV5-1,TRBJ2-7,ASSFSSGTAGPSREQY
TRBV28,TRBJ1-5,ASSYLGTGVSNQPQH
TRBV28,TRBJ2-4,ASSLDRGSGIQY
TRBV11-2,TRBJ1-1,ASSLWGVFVNTEAF
TRBV5-1,TRBJ2-3,ASSLEGAARALAGVKDTQY
TRBV7-9,TRBJ2-1,ASSPTPFSRSRNEQF
TRBV18,TRBJ2-1,ASSPQGQINNEQF
TRBV11-2,TRBJ2-7,ASSLASGSYEQY
TRBV18,TRBJ1-5,ASSPGTGDNQPQH
TRBV5-4,TRBJ1-1,ASSEGLLNTEAF
TRBV10-3,TRBJ2-5,AISDGRRGRGETQY
TRBV7-6,TRBJ2-5,ASSEGDIETQY
TRBV4-2,TRBJ2-3,ASSQGSGGAGDTQY
TRBV27,TRBJ2-7,ASRYWPGTGALEQY
TRBV19,TRBJ1-1,ASRGARNTEAF
TRBV18,TRBJ2-5,TSSPRGAGETQY